A selection of T cell receptor beta chains follows, all from one sample in a study of cytomegalovirus exposure and HLA in healthy donors. Only in-frame clones appear in the TCRdb table, and some are missing; sequencing was by immunoSEQ multiplex PCR. The table records roughly 190,000 clones, 87% of them present only once. Sequenced: PBMCs. Receptor source: a boy aged 2 to 9 in good health and CMV-seronegative. Each CDR3 is given with its conserved first and last residue. Each record gives: D gene, J gene, clone size, V gene, CDR3 protein, CDR3 DNA. The D gene is left open where the match is weak. Clone sizes are given selectively: once, few, many, or a class where the clone is expanded.

TRBD2 | TRBJ2-7 | once | TRBV7-9 | CASSPGLAFYEQYF | TGTGCCAGCAGCCCGGGACTAGCGTTTTACGAGCAGTACTTC
NA | TRBJ1-3 | few | TRBV6-5 | CASSLWAGGNTIYF | TGTGCCAGCAGCCTTTGGGCAGGGGGAAACACCATATATTTT
TRBD1 | TRBJ1-2 | NA | TRBV28 | CASSPMTGAGYGYTF | TGTGCCAGCAGTCCAATGACAGGGGCGGGCTATGGCTACACCTTC
NA | TRBJ1-1 | NA | TRBV11-2 | CASRPDPLRGNTEAFF | TGTGCCAGCAGACCAGACCCCTTAAGGGGGAACACTGAAGCTTTCTTT
NA | TRBJ2-7 | once | TRBV9 | CASSPRQEIYEQYF | TGTGCCAGCAGCCCGAGACAGGAGATCTACGAGCAGTACTTC
TRBD2 | TRBJ2-7 | NA | TRBV10-3 | CAISEPPSSGREGSSYEQYF | TGTGCCATCAGTGAGCCCCCTTCTAGCGGGAGAGAGGGGAGCTCCTACGAGCAGTACTTC
TRBD1 | TRBJ1-5 | few | TRBV28 | CASSNRQGQDQPQHF | TGTGCCAGCAGTAATCGACAGGGGCAGGATCAGCCCCAGCATTTT
TRBD1 | TRBJ2-4 | few | TRBV7-8 | CASSPRTGITKNIQYF | TGTGCCAGCAGCCCGAGGACAGGAATAACCAAAAACATTCAGTACTTC
TRBD2 | TRBJ2-7 | NA | TRBV6-5 | CASSPGLAGRREQYF | TGTGCCAGCAGCCCTGGACTAGCGGGAAGGCGGGAGCAGTACTTC
NA | TRBJ2-7 | NA | TRBV2 | CASRDSSYEQYF | TGTGCCAGCAGGGACAGCTCCTACGAGCAGTACTTC
TRBD2 | TRBJ2-3 | NA | TRBV7-3 | CASSLNPAGGTDTQYF | TGTGCCAGCAGCTTAAATCCAGCGGGAGGCACAGATACGCAGTATTTT
NA | TRBJ1-5 | NA | TRBV19 | CASSTPGFPQPQHF | TGTGCCAGTAGTACCCCAGGGTTCCCGCAGCCCCAGCATTTT
TRBD1 | TRBJ1-4 | NA | TRBV7-6 | CASSISGTGLEKLFF | TGTGCCAGCAGCATAAGCGGGACAGGTCTAGAAAAACTGTTTTTT
NA | TRBJ1-1 | NA | TRBV7-9 | CSSGSWEGSAFF | TGTTCCAGCGGTTCGTGGGAGGGGTCTGCTTTCTTT
TRBD1 | TRBJ2-1 | NA | TRBV15 | CATSRDPTGGGNEQFF | TGTGCCACCAGTAGAGATCCGACAGGGGGTGGCAATGAGCAGTTCTTC
TRBD1 | TRBJ1-5 | NA | TRBV5-1 | CASSPDRGNQPQHF | TGCGCCAGCAGCCCCGACAGGGGCAATCAGCCCCAGCATTTT
NA | TRBJ1-2 | NA | TRBV6-4 | CASSEKTGANYGYTF | TGTGCCAGCAGTGAGAAAACGGGAGCTAACTATGGCTACACCTTC
NA | TRBJ2-7 | NA | TRBV7-3 | CASSPTGVGEQYF | TGTGCCAGCAGCCCCACCGGGGTTGGCGAGCAGTACTTC
TRBD1 | TRBJ2-7 | once | TRBV28 | CASRATGKGYEQYF | TGTGCCAGCAGGGCGACAGGGAAGGGGTACGAGCAGTACTTC
NA | TRBJ2-5 | NA | TRBV5-6 | CASRGRGGKETQYF | TGTGCCAGCCGCGGCCGAGGGGGAAAAGAGACCCAGTACTTC
NA | TRBJ2-6 | NA | TRBV5-1 | CASKGTGANVLTF | TGCGCCAGCAAGGGGACTGGGGCCAACGTCCTGACTTTC
NA | TRBJ1-4 | NA | TRBV5-1 | CASSLSAGGNEKLFF | TGCGCCAGCAGCTTGTCGGCGGGGGGTAATGAAAAACTGTTTTTT
TRBD1 | TRBJ2-7 | NA | TRBV6-1 | CASSEVEGAVYEQYF | TGTGCCAGCAGTGAAGTTGAGGGGGCCGTTTACGAGCAGTACTTC
NA | TRBJ2-7 | once | TRBV27 | CASSYRSRGEQYF | TGTGCCAGCAGTTATCGTAGCCGCGGCGAGCAGTACTTC
NA | TRBJ2-2 | NA | TRBV4-2 | CASTDRQDTGELFF | TGTGCCAGCACCGATCGACAGGACACCGGGGAGCTGTTTTTT
TRBD1 | TRBJ1-2 | NA | TRBV5-1 | CASSLLGTVSGYGYTF | TGCGCCAGCAGCTTGCTCGGGACAGTGTCTGGCTATGGCTACACCTTC
NA | TRBJ1-1 | NA | TRBV6-5 | CASSYDEAMNTEAFF | TGTGCCAGCAGTTACGACGAGGCCATGAACACTGAAGCTTTCTTT
TRBD1 | TRBJ2-7 | NA | TRBV27 | CASSLNRGPYYEQYF | TGTGCCAGCAGTTTAAACAGGGGCCCTTACTACGAGCAGTACTTC
TRBD1 | TRBJ1-1 | NA | TRBV6-6 | CASSWVGQGSTEAFF | TGTGCCAGCAGTTGGGTCGGACAGGGAAGTACTGAAGCTTTCTTT
TRBD1 | TRBJ1-1 | NA | TRBV19 | CASSIGGTATEAFF | TGTGCCAGTAGTATAGGCGGGACAGCCACTGAAGCTTTCTTT
NA | TRBJ1-5 | NA | TRBV28 | CASSLRGPQGQPQHF | TGTGCCAGCAGTCTACGTGGGCCCCAAGGTCAGCCCCAGCATTTT
TRBD2 | TRBJ2-1 | NA | TRBV5-1 | CASSRGLAGEGSYNEQFF | TGCGCCAGCAGCCGAGGACTAGCGGGGGAGGGTTCCTACAATGAGCAGTTCTTC
NA | TRBJ2-7 | NA | TRBV6-5 | CASSYSARNYEQYF | TGTGCCAGCAGTTACTCGGCGCGGAACTACGAGCAGTACTTC
NA | TRBJ1-5 | NA | TRBV27 | CASSLVAGASNQPQHF | TGTGCCAGCAGTTTAGTCGCAGGGGCGAGCAATCAGCCCCAGCATTTT
TRBD2 | TRBJ2-3 | NA | TRBV29-1 | CSVVSGIGTDTQYF | TGCAGCGTTGTTAGCGGGATTGGCACAGATACGCAGTATTTT
TRBD2 | TRBJ2-1 | few | TRBV10-3 | CAISESMTSGGASSYNEQFF | TGTGCCATCAGTGAGTCGATGACTAGCGGGGGGGCGAGCTCCTACAATGAGCAGTTCTTC
NA | TRBJ1-6 | NA | TRBV5-4 | CASSLEVTRLRDSPLHF | TGTGCCAGCAGCTTGGAAGTAACCCGCCTCAGGGATTCACCCCTCCACTTT
NA | TRBJ1-1 | NA | TRBV15 | CATSRDGGGPTEAFF | TGTGCCACCAGCAGAGATGGCGGGGGACCCACTGAAGCTTTCTTT
NA | TRBJ1-2 | NA | TRBV5-4 | CASSLGDSYYGYTF | TGTGCCAGCAGCTTGGGAGACAGCTACTATGGCTACACCTTC
TRBD1 | TRBJ1-4 | few | TRBV4-1 | CASSQGQGGTNEKLFF | TGCGCCAGCAGCCAAGGACAGGGAGGTACTAATGAAAAACTGTTTTTT
NA | TRBJ1-2 | once | TRBV7-9 | CASSLARAGKENGYTF | TGTGCCAGCAGCTTAGCGCGTGCAGGGAAGGAGAATGGCTACACCTTC
NA | TRBJ2-1 | NA | TRBV30 | CAWSPYNEQFF | TGTGCCTGGAGTCCTTACAATGAGCAGTTCTTC
NA | TRBJ2-1 | NA | TRBV15 | CATSRDRQGTKNEQFF | TGTGCCACCAGCAGAGATAGGCAGGGGACTAAAAATGAGCAGTTCTTC
NA | TRBJ2-5 | NA | TRBV19 | CASSIMGVSQTQYF | TGTGCCAGTAGTATTATGGGCGTCAGTCAGACCCAGTACTTC
NA | TRBJ1-3 | NA | TRBV5-5 | CASSLAGHLSSGNTIYF | TGTGCCAGCAGCTTGGCGGGACATCTGAGCTCTGGAAACACCATATATTTT
TRBD1 | TRBJ1-5 | once | TRBV6-4 | CASVKRDRRDRGHSNQPQHF | TGTGCCAGCGTCAAACGAGACAGGCGGGACAGGGGTCATAGCAATCAGCCCCAGCATTTT